These T cell receptor beta chains were read from a single sample in a study of T cells expressing NK-cell markers. TCRdb derives one entry per CDR3 protein from the 5' RACE reads, leaving out DNA. The listing contains about 460,000 distinct CDR3 sequences. Sequencing input: blood T cells: a sorted CD56 or NKG2C T cell subset, CD4+ or CD8+ T cells, or bulk PBMC T cells (not recorded which). Receptor source: a woman aged 50 to 65 in good health. Each CDR3 is given with its conserved first and last residue. The order of the fields is V gene, CDR3 length, J gene, CDR3 protein.

v_gene: TRBV14; len: 16; j_gene: TRBJ2-2; CDR3aa: CASSLRTGGPTGELFF
v_gene: TRBV10-1; len: 13; j_gene: TRBJ2-1; CDR3aa: CASRDRRVGEQFF
v_gene: TRBV2; len: 16; j_gene: TRBJ2-1; CDR3aa: CASSDRLAGNYNEQFF
v_gene: TRBV3-1; len: 18; j_gene: TRBJ2-7; CDR3aa: CASSQDGLGLAGGPEQYF
v_gene: TRBV10-3; len: 13; j_gene: TRBJ2-7; CDR3aa: CAIDRDRGYGQYF
v_gene: TRBV15; len: 16; j_gene: TRBJ2-1; CDR3aa: CATRRGASGNYNEQFF
v_gene: TRBV5-1; len: 16; j_gene: TRBJ2-5; CDR3aa: CASSTLDSPFQETQYF
v_gene: TRBV6-2/TRBV6-3; len: 12; j_gene: TRBJ2-7; CDR3aa: CASKTGTYEQYF
v_gene: TRBV19; len: 17; j_gene: TRBJ2-1; CDR3aa: CASSTRQGTSSYNEQFF
v_gene: TRBV5-1; len: 17; j_gene: TRBJ2-5; CDR3aa: CASSSDGYRGVGETQYF
v_gene: TRBV7-9; len: 16; j_gene: TRBJ2-3; CDR3aa: CASRPKLAGRTDTQYF
v_gene: TRBV20-1; len: 15; j_gene: TRBJ2-3; CDR3aa: CSARGQGPHSDTQYF
v_gene: TRBV12-3/TRBV12-4; len: 14; j_gene: TRBJ1-2; CDR3aa: CASSFPGQVANYTF